These 10 T cell receptor beta chains originate from one sample sequenced in a study of T cells in Graves' hyperthyroidism and ophthalmopathy. Authors of the study amplified TCR beta CDR3 regions from RNA transcripts. First-round RT-PCR of the TCR CDR3 relied on the HTBI primer set. TCRdb independently ran MiXCR on the multiplex PCR reads; one entry per CDR3 protein. The sample shows around 600,000 distinct CDR3 sequences, 45% of them seen only once. The specimen was peripheral blood or thyroid tissue (not recorded which). Every receptor here comes from an adult man with Graves' disease, either hyperthyroidism or ophthalmopathy (not recorded which).

CDR3 in amino acids: CASGLGGDQPQHF. The CDR3 DNA follows: TGTGCTAGTGGTCTAGGTGGGGATCAGCCCCAGCATTTT. The V gene is TRBV12-3 or TRBV12-4, the J gene TRBJ1-5; no definite D call. This CDR3 is built from 13 residues.

The rearrangement links TRBV20-1 to TRBJ2-7; 8 bases map to TRBD2. The CDR3 is 12 residues long. V trimming: 6 bases; J trimming: 4 bases; junction bases outside the gene matches: 5. Germline V gene sequence: CDR1 DFQATT, CDR2 SNEGSKA (reference sequence). The CDR3: CSATAGAYEQYF. Here the CDR3 DNA reads TGCAGTGCCACAGCGGGAGCATACGAGCAGTACTTC.

This chain links TRBV20-1 with TRBJ2-5; D gene uncertain. CDR3 length equals 13 residues. V was pared by 5 bases and J by 2 bases, with 12 bases between. Looked up from germline, CDR1 is DFQATT and CDR2 is SNEGSKA (reference sequence). The CDR3 here is CSALDASQETQYF. The CDR3, as DNA: TGCAGTGCTCTAGACGCTAGTCAAGAGACCCAGTACTTC.

The table lists this clonotype with a few counts. The CDR3 reads CASSQEQEGLNSPLHF. CDR3 nucleotides: TGTGCCAGCAGCCAAGAACAGGAGGGACTCAATTCACCCCTCCACTTT. The V and J genes are TRBV7-9 and TRBJ1-6, with D tentatively TRBD1 (5 bases). This CDR3 spans 16 amino acids. The germline CDR1 and CDR2 sequences are SEHNR and FQNEAQ (reference sequence). V was cut by 5 bases and J by 7 bases, with 18 bases left in between.

This sequence joins TRBV6-1 and TRBJ1-5; 9 positions match TRBD1. V lost 7 bases, J lost 4 bases, and 8 bases stayed unmatched. The germline V gene encodes CDR1 MNHNS and CDR2 SASEGT. The CDR3 has 15 amino acids. DNA of the CDR3: TGTGCCAGCAATCCCGGGACAGGGATGAATCAGCCCCAGCATTTT. Protein product: CASNPGTGMNQPQHF.

On this clonotype itself: An end of the junction differs from the germline gene, which may be a read error. CDR3 bases: TGTGCCAGCAGTTTGGTCGGACAGCCGGGCTATGGCTACACCTTC. This translates into CASSLVGQPGYGYTF. The rearrangement joins TRBV24-1 to TRBJ1-2, with TRBD1 as a possible D gene (6 bases). Germline CDR1 is KGHDR and CDR2 is SFDVKD. The CDR3 loop spans 15 amino acids.

In its sample, this clonotype was seen many times. The chain's CDR3 is CASSLDQGLRETQYF. In DNA form, the CDR3 reads TGTGCCAGCAGCTTAGATCAAGGTCTGAGGGAGACCCAGTACTTC. The chain couples TRBV7-2 to TRBJ2-5; D gene uncertain. The CDR3 contains 15 residues. Trimming left V 1 base short and J 5 bases short, with 14 bases between. The germline V gene encodes CDR1 SGHTA and CDR2 FQGNSA.

The J gene is TRBJ2-7, the V gene TRBV7-9; D uncertain. Trimming cost V 5 bases and J 2 bases, with 13 bases left between them. The V gene's germline CDR1 is SEHNR and CDR2 FQNEAQ (reference sequence). The CDR3 has 14 amino acids. This CDR3 is CASSLGGTPYEQYF. The CDR3 coding sequence is TGTGCCAGCAGCCTAGGCGGTACGCCCTACGAGCAGTACTTC.

V and J are TRBV2 and TRBJ2-2, with 7 bases aligning to TRBD1. The CDR3 length is 14 residues. J lost 2 bases, V lost 6 bases, and 3 bases had no gene match. Per germline, CDR1 SNHLY and CDR2 FYNNEI. CDR3 bases: TGTGCCAGCAGCGACAGGGATAACACCGGGGAGCTGTTTTTT. This gives the protein CASSDRDNTGELFF.

The gene calls are TRBV7-9 and TRBJ1-1, with D possibly matching TRBD1 (6 bases). This CDR3 spans 14 amino acids. CDR1 and CDR2 from the germline V gene are SEHNR and FQNEAQ (reference sequence). The germline V and J ends were trimmed by 8 bases and 3 bases, with 16 bases remaining between them. The CDR3 loop reads CASGSGVSDTEAFF. The CDR3 DNA is TGTGCCAGCGGCTCAGGGGTATCAGACACTGAAGCTTTCTTT.